This T cell receptor beta chain was documented in a study of control samples from healthy donors and cancer patients. The CDR3 has 16 amino acids. Per germline, CDR1 SGHRS and CDR2 YFSETQ. Trimming took off 0 bases at V and 0 bases at J, with 9 bases between the two ends. TCRdb keeps only in-frame clones here, not all; method: immunoSEQ multiplex PCR. The data contain fewer than 200,000 clones, around 90% of them singletons. The clonotype originates from a woman in her thirties in good health. The material sequenced was blood. The gene calls are TRBV5-1 and TRBJ1-4; D remains unclear. CDR3 nucleotide sequence: TGCGCCAGCAGCTTGGGAGGGATTGCAACTAATGAAAAACTGTTTTTT. Protein product: CASSLGGIATNEKLFF.